The 16 T cell receptor beta chains listed next were all sequenced from one sample in a study of human T cells and chemical hapten exposure. Each CDR3 protein gets one entry after TCRdb re-called the RACE reads with MiXCR. In the table there are about 180,000 distinct CDR3 sequences, under 35% of which are singletons. The time point here: pre-sensitization, week 0. Treatment denoted: therapeutic diphenylcyclopropenone sensitization with weekly scalp DPC. Sample: whole blood, taken in connection with sensitization to the hapten diphenylcyclopropenone (DPC). All receptors come from a woman in her twenties or thirties with alopecia areata. Some clones in this sample may be carry-over from other donors' samples.

This clonotype appeared a few times. The chain links TRBV10-3 to TRBJ2-7, with 8 bases identical to TRBD1. Losses at the gene ends were 3 bases for V and 4 bases for J; bases not matched to a gene: 2. The CDR3 has 13 amino acids. Germline V lookup: CDR1 ENHRY, CDR2 SYGVKD. For the CDR3, the DNA is TGTGCCATCAGTGATCAGGGGGCTTACGAGCAGTACTTC. Encoded protein: CAISDQGAYEQYF.

This clonotype turned up a few times. This chain links TRBV28 with TRBJ1-2; D is unresolved. Germline assignment: CDR1 MDHEN and CDR2 SYDVKM. The V gene lost 2 bases and the J gene lost 0 bases, with 4 bases spanning the gap. The CDR3 totals 13 residues. CDR3 bases: TGTGCCAGCAGTTTAACGACTAACTATGGCTACACCTTC. This encodes CASSLTTNYGYTF.

This clonotype was seen a few times. This chain uses TRBV29-1 with TRBJ2-7, with TRBD1 as a possible D gene (5 bases). CDR3 length: 13 amino acids. V gave up 1 base and J gave up 6 bases, with 13 bases separating them. Germline loops: CDR1 SQVTM, CDR2 ANQGSEA. The CDR3 loop is CSVEVRTQGEQYF. As DNA, the CDR3 is TGCAGCGTTGAAGTTAGGACACAAGGCGAGCAGTACTTC.

J is TRBJ2-7 and V is TRBV3-1; 7 nucleotides line up with TRBD2. CDR1 LGHDT and CDR2 YNNKEL come from the germline V gene (reference sequence). Trimming at V came to 0 bases and at J to 1 base, leaving 12 bases not matched to a gene. The CDR3 is 18 amino acids. In DNA, the CDR3 is TGTGCCAGCAGCCAAGATCGGGGAGGGCTTCCCCTATCCTACGAGCAGTACTTC. Translating it yields CASSQDRGGLPLSYEQYF.

As concerns this clonotype: The junction departs from the called germline gene at one end, perhaps through a read error. This sequence joins TRBV7-7 and TRBJ2-1; 13 positions match TRBD2. The CDR3 covers 14 residues. The V gene's germline CDR1 is SSHAT and CDR2 FNYEAQ (reference sequence). CDR3 in DNA: TGTGCTAGCAGCTCCGGACTAGCGGGAGCGGAGCAGTTCTTC. Translating it yields CASSSGLAGAEQFF. Filled out from reference TRBV7-7 and TRBJ2-1, the complete variable domain reads GAGVSQSPRYKVTKRGQDVTLRCDPISSHATLYWYQQALGQGPEFLTYFNYEAQPDKSGLPSDRFSAERPEGSISTLTIQRTEQRDSAMYRCASSSGLAGAEQFFGPGTRLTVL.

The CDR3 reads CASRMMAGWYEQYF. In DNA form, the CDR3 reads TGTGCCAGCCGTATGATGGCGGGGTGGTACGAGCAGTACTTC. The chain employs TRBV27 and TRBJ2-7; TRBD2 is a possible D gene (6 bases). V was pared by 8 bases and J by 4 bases, with 18 bases between. CDR3 length equals 14 residues. The germline gives CDR1 MNHEY, CDR2 SMNVEV (reference sequence).

The chain couples TRBV6-5 to TRBJ2-3; the D is unclear. The V gene's germline CDR1 is MNHEY and CDR2 SVGAGI. V dropped 2 bases and J dropped 4 bases, with 7 bases sitting between them. CDR3 length: 13 amino acids. The CDR3 bases are TGTGCCAGCAGTTACAGGGAATCAGATACGCAGTATTTT. This gives the protein CASSYRESDTQYF.

This clonotype was seen a few times. The chain is built from TRBV5-6 and TRBJ2-7; D ambiguous. In germline, CDR1 is SGHDT, CDR2 YYEEEE. There are 13 residues in the CDR3. V lost 4 bases, J lost 2 bases, and 10 bases lay in between. CDR3 sequence (DNA): TGTGCCAGCAGCCCGGTAGGACCCTACGAGCAGTACTTC. It specifies CASSPVGPYEQYF. Using reference TRBV5-6 and TRBJ2-7 for the parts outside the CDR3, the full variable domain is DAGVTQSPTHLIKTRGQQVTLRCSPKSGHDTVSWYQQALGQGPQFIFQYYEEEERQRGNFPDRFSGHQFPNYSSELNVNALLLGDSALYLCASSPVGPYEQYFGPGTRLTVT.

The chain carries TRBV28 and TRBJ2-3, with 7 bases matching TRBD2. The CDR3 length is 17 residues. CDR1 and CDR2 (germline): MDHEN, SYDVKM. V gave up 3 bases and J gave up 2 bases; unmatched junction bases: 11. The CDR3 loop reads CASSLGGTSIHTDTQYF. In DNA, the CDR3 is TGTGCCAGCAGTTTGGGGGGGACCTCGATTCACACAGATACGCAGTATTTT.

This chain joins TRBV7-9 and TRBJ2-3; D is possibly TRBD1 (8 bases). This CDR3 spans 16 amino acids. Germline CDR1 and CDR2: SEHNR and FQNEAQ (reference sequence). V was clipped by 7 bases and J by 3 bases, with 20 bases between them. The CDR3 loop reads CASTPGGQGRTDTQYF. CDR3 nucleotide sequence: TGTGCCAGCACCCCGGGAGGACAGGGAAGGACAGATACGCAGTATTTT.

The chain joins TRBV28 to TRBJ2-1, with a possible D match to TRBD1 (7 bases). The CDR3 totals 14 residues. The germline V gene encodes CDR1 MDHEN and CDR2 SYDVKM. Between the trimmed V and J ends, which lost 5 bases and 8 bases, there was a span of 16 bases. This CDR3 reads CASSRGTDLDEQFF. The CDR3 region has the DNA TGTGCCAGCAGTCGCGGGACAGACTTAGATGAGCAGTTCTTC. Full variable domain (missing parts from reference TRBV28 and TRBJ2-1): DVKVTQSSRYLVKRTGEKVFLECVQDMDHENMFWYRQDPGLGLRLIYFSYDVKMKEKGDIPEGYSVSREKKERFSLILESASTNQTSMYLCASSRGTDLDEQFFGPGTRLTVL.

The genes are TRBV7-2 and TRBJ1-3; D unresolved. The V and J ends lost 5 bases and 2 bases respectively, with 13 bases between them. Germline values: CDR1 SGHTA, CDR2 FQGNSA. This CDR3 has 15 amino acids. The CDR3 loop is CASSQGRSTGNTIYF. As DNA, the CDR3 is TGTGCCAGCAGCCAAGGCAGAAGTACTGGAAACACCATATATTTT.

The chain couples TRBV10-3 to TRBJ1-2, with 8 bases lining up with TRBD1. CDR3 length equals 15 residues. Per germline, CDR1 ENHRY and CDR2 SYGVKD. Trimming at V came to 3 bases and at J to 7 bases, leaving 10 bases not matched to a gene. The CDR3 region has the DNA TGTGCCATCAGTGATTCTCCAGGGGGCGAAAGTGGCTACACCTTC. Its translation: CAISDSPGGESGYTF.

This sequence joins TRBV28 and TRBJ2-7; TRBD2 matches 8 bases. The CDR3 runs 15 residues. CDR1 MDHEN and CDR2 SYDVKM come from the germline V gene. The V and J ends lost 5 bases and 6 bases, in that order; junction bases with no gene match: 12. The CDR3 DNA reads as TGTGCCAGCAGTCCCCCCCCGAGCGGGAGAGGCGAGCAGTACTTC. The encoded protein is CASSPPPSGRGEQYF.

The CDR3 DNA sequence: TGTGCCAGTAGTATAGGTGGTCCTAGCGGGGCGAACACCGGGGAGCTGTTTTTT. This sequence encodes CASSIGGPSGANTGELFF. This chain links TRBV19 with TRBJ2-2, with 9 bases aligning to TRBD2. Germline-derived CDR1 and CDR2 are LNHDA and SQIVND (reference sequence). The CDR3 contains 18 residues. After removal of 1 base from V and 0 bases from J, the junction contained 6 bases not matched to a gene.

V and J are TRBV9 and TRBJ2-6; D is unclear. CDR3 size: 15 residues. V lost 3 bases, J lost 0 bases, and 7 bases lay in between. The V gene's germline CDR1 is SGDLS and CDR2 YYNGEE. In nucleotides, the CDR3 is TGTGCCAGCAGCGCCCGTAGCTCTGGGGCCAACGTCCTGACTTTC. Amino acids: CASSARSSGANVLTF.